Listed below are T cell receptor beta chains from one sample, sequenced in a study of T-cell memory formation after mild COVID-19. TCRdb re-derived calls from the 5' RACE reads in MiXCR, one entry per CDR3 protein. Of 210,000 or so distinct CDR3 sequences listed, 8% to 11% are singletons. The sample was PBMCs or a T cell subset sorted from them (not recorded which). All receptors come from a man between 18 and 29 years old who had mild COVID-19 (a few samples of this study predate the infection). Cell type and time point are not known. CDR3s include the opening cysteine and the closing phenylalanine or tryptophan. D genes are given only for firm matches. Size values are once, few and many counts, or a class for expanded clones, and some rows have none.

>TRBD2|TRBV7-3|many|TRBJ2-1
CASSLLAASNEQFF
TGTGCCAGCAGCTTACTAGCGGCGAGCAATGAGCAGTTCTTC
>TRBD1|TRBV18|-|TRBJ2-3
CASSRTGSTDTQYF
TGTGCCAGCTCTCGGACAGGGAGCACAGATACGCAGTATTTT
>-|TRBV18|few|TRBJ1-2
CASSADSSGYGYTF
TGTGCCAGCTCCGCCGACAGTTCTGGCTATGGCTACACCTTC
>-|TRBV6-5|-|TRBJ1-6
CASTFLWGNNSPLHF
TGTGCCAGCACCTTTTTGTGGGGAAATAATTCACCCCTCCACTTT
>-|TRBV5-1|-|TRBJ1-5
CASSLEGLSNQPQHF
TGCGCCAGCAGCTTGGAGGGGTTAAGCAATCAGCCCCAGCATTTT
>-|TRBV24-1|-|TRBJ2-1
CATSDLGQYEQFF
TGTGCCACCAGTGATTTAGGCCAGTATGAGCAGTTCTTC
>TRBD2|TRBV5-1|many|TRBJ2-3
CASSSGTSGGGDTQYF
TGCGCCAGCAGCTCCGGGACTAGCGGGGGCGGTGATACGCAGTATTTT
>-|TRBV7-3|few|TRBJ1-1
CASSEDGYTEAFF
TGTGCCAGCAGCGAGGACGGATACACTGAAGCTTTCTTT
>-|TRBV20-1|-|TRBJ1-1
CSARGQLFAEAFF
TGCAGTGCTAGAGGACAGCTTTTCGCTGAAGCTTTCTTT
>TRBD1|TRBV6-5|many|TRBJ1-1
CASHNHDRALYTEAFF
TGTGCCAGCCACAATCACGACAGGGCTTTGTACACTGAAGCTTTCTTT
>-|TRBV6-2/TRBV6-3|-|TRBJ2-1
CASSYYYSEQFF
TGTGCCAGCAGTTACTATTATTCGGAGCAGTTCTTC
>-|TRBV28|few|TRBJ2-3
CASSSPGADTQYF
TGTGCCAGCAGTTCTCCTGGGGCAGATACGCAGTATTTT
>-|TRBV5-1|-|TRBJ2-1
CASSLILDEQFF
TGCGCCAGCAGCTTGATTTTGGATGAGCAGTTCTTC
>-|TRBV7-9|-|TRBJ1-4
CASTGLRATNEKLFF
TGTGCCAGCACCGGGCTAAGGGCGACTAATGAAAAACTGTTTTTT
>-|TRBV6-4|many|TRBJ2-2
CASSDRDTGELFF
TGTGCCAGCAGTGACAGGGACACCGGGGAGCTGTTTTTT
>-|TRBV10-2|-|TRBJ1-6
CASSESRASHSPLHF
TGCGCCAGCAGTGAGTCCAGGGCTAGCCATTCACCCCTCCACTTT
>TRBD1|TRBV28|few|TRBJ1-1
CASSKQGAPEAFF
TGTGCCAGCAGCAAACAGGGGGCCCCTGAAGCTTTCTTT
>-|TRBV20-1|few|TRBJ1-5
CSASRWKQPQHF
TGCAGTGCTAGTAGGTGGAAACAGCCCCAGCATTTT
>-|TRBV7-9|-|TRBJ1-1
CASSPQGVNTEAFF
TGTGCCAGCAGCCCTCAGGGTGTGAACACTGAAGCTTTCTTT
>-|TRBV20-1|few|TRBJ1-5
CSASIDGAQHF
TGCAGTGCTAGTATCGACGGAGCCCAGCATTTT
>-|TRBV4-1|few|TRBJ1-5
CASSPGGQSNQPQHF
TGCGCCAGCAGCCCTGGAGGACAGAGCAATCAGCCCCAGCATTTT
>-|TRBV7-9|many|TRBJ1-2
CASSLWGSYGYTF
TGTGCCAGCAGCTTATGGGGCTCCTATGGCTACACCTTC
>-|TRBV25-1|many|TRBJ1-1
CASSEPNTEAFF
TGTGCCAGCAGTGAGCCGAACACTGAAGCTTTCTTT
>TRBD1|TRBV18|-|TRBJ2-7
CASSLGSGTGPFSSYEQYF
TGTGCCAGCTCACTAGGATCCGGGACAGGGCCCTTCAGCTCCTACGAGCAGTACTTC
>TRBD2|TRBV11-2|-|TRBJ2-3
CASRRVAGGDTQYF
TGTGCCAGCAGACGAGTGGCGGGGGGTGATACGCAGTATTTT
>TRBD1|TRBV7-2|-|TRBJ2-2
CASSRGQGEAGELFF
TGTGCCAGCAGCCGCGGACAGGGGGAGGCCGGGGAGCTGTTTTTT
>-|TRBV20-1|few|TRBJ2-7
CSASDGGRVYEQYF
TGCAGTGCTAGTGACGGAGGACGGGTCTACGAGCAGTACTTC
>-|TRBV6-5|few|TRBJ1-2
CASSYVGAAGYGYTF
TGTGCCAGCAGTTACGTCGGGGCGGCGGGCTATGGCTACACCTTC
>TRBD2|TRBV7-2|-|TRBJ2-3
CASSPSGGAGGDTQYF
TGTGCCAGCAGCCCCAGCGGGGGGGCCGGGGGAGATACGCAGTATTTT
>TRBD1|TRBV6-6|-|TRBJ2-7
CASSWDRGEQYF
TGTGCCAGCAGTTGGGACAGGGGAGAGCAGTACTTC
>-|TRBV20-1|few|TRBJ2-7
CSAGRAGAISYEQYF
TGCAGTGCTGGGAGGGCGGGGGCGATCTCCTACGAGCAGTACTTC
>-|TRBV5-1|-|TRBJ2-1
CASSLAELGFNEQFF
TGCGCCAGCAGCTTGGCGGAACTTGGGTTCAATGAGCAGTTCTTC
>-|TRBV7-9|-|TRBJ2-4
CASSPSRARGQNIQYF
TGTGCCAGCAGCCCCTCAAGAGCCAGGGGCCAAAACATTCAGTACTTC
>-|TRBV7-9|few|TRBJ1-2
CASSLPNYGYTF
TGTGCCAGCAGCTTACCTAACTATGGCTACACCTTC
>TRBD1|TRBV6-6|few|TRBJ1-5
CASSYPPGGLNQPQHF
TGTGCCAGCAGTTATCCTCCAGGGGGCCTCAATCAGCCCCAGCATTTT
>-|TRBV30|few|TRBJ1-1
CAWEGSLGTEAFF
TGTGCCTGGGAGGGTTCCCTGGGGACTGAAGCTTTCTTT
>-|TRBV7-9|few|TRBJ2-4
CASSLLHIQYF
TGTGCCAGCAGCTTATTGCACATTCAGTACTTC
>-|TRBV6-1|few|TRBJ2-3
CASNKVADTQYF
TGTGCCAGCAATAAGGTTGCAGATACGCAGTATTTT
>TRBD1|TRBV12-3/TRBV12-4|-|TRBJ1-5
CASSPRGARSNQPQHF
TGTGCCAGCAGTCCCAGGGGGGCAAGGAGCAATCAGCCCCAGCATTTT
>-|TRBV6-6|-|TRBJ2-1
CASSGWTGGQFNEQFF
TGTGCCAGCAGTGGATGGACCGGGGGACAGTTCAATGAGCAGTTCTTC
>-|TRBV7-9|-|TRBJ2-5
CASSFVGPQETQYF
TGTGCCAGCAGCTTTGTGGGTCCGCAAGAGACCCAGTACTTC
>TRBD2|TRBV7-2|few|TRBJ2-3
CASSLSVGGLAGSTQYF
TGTGCCAGCAGCTTATCAGTAGGGGGACTAGCGGGCTCTACGCAGTATTTT
>TRBD2|TRBV5-1|few|TRBJ2-3
CASSRTSGGGTDTQYF
TGCGCCAGCAGCCGGACTAGCGGGGGAGGAACAGATACGCAGTATTTT
>-|TRBV19|few|TRBJ1-4
CASRRGEEKLFF
TGTGCCAGCCGTAGGGGAGAAGAAAAACTGTTTTTT
>-|TRBV7-6|many|TRBJ2-5
CASSPWTGGGETQYF
TGTGCCAGCAGCCCTTGGACAGGAGGGGGGGAGACCCAGTACTTC
>-|TRBV4-3|-|TRBJ2-5
CASSLNKRGIGETQYF
TGCGCCAGCAGCCTTAATAAACGGGGAATTGGGGAGACCCAGTACTTC